The clone carrying this T cell receptor (beta chain) qualifies as medium-sized. Its antigen is as yet unknown. This record comes from a study of spatial heterogeneity in lung cancer. Whole-study findings and limits: One measure, the expanded intratumoral alpha and beta TCR count, tracked tumor mutation counts. When ubiquitous and regional expanded TCRs were counted, their numbers tracked ubiquitous and regional nonsynonymous mutations, respectively.

The time point: sample taken at primary tumor resection. The input material, whole RNA from tumor, nontumor lung or frozen PBMC, was sequenced unsorted. Per germline, CDR1 SGHVS and CDR2 FQNEAQ. Trimming stripped 5 bases from V and 4 bases from J, with 9 bases between. This CDR3 has 13 residues. Every individual TCR cDNA molecule carried its own unique molecular identifier, which allowed correction of PCR and sequencing errors. TCRdb reprocessed the 5' RACE reads via MiXCR and lists one record per CDR3 protein. The profile covers 1,300 to 1,500 distinct CDR3 sequences, with over 10% appearing a single time and 15% to 20% taken by the ten largest.

This sample comprised lung tumor tissue, obtained at surgery. The chain couples TRBV7-8 to TRBJ1-3; D gene unclear. The TCR sequence derives from a female donor with early-stage non-small cell lung cancer. The DNA of the CDR3 is TGTGCCAGCAGCCGGATCGTGGGAAACACCATATATTTT. Encoded protein: CASSRIVGNTIYF.